This T cell receptor (beta chain) comes out of a study of identical twins. There are 14 residues in the CDR3. Study findings and constraints: The study drew conclusions from cross-sectional statistical analysis, not from following the same donors.

TCRdb used MiXCR to reprocess the 5' RACE reads, holding one entry per CDR3 protein. This table has some 240,000 distinct CDR3 sequences, about 10% appearing once. A word on this clonotype: Its antigen is not known. A single base separates this from a much larger clone, so it may be a read error.

This sequence was found in a man in his fifties or sixties in good health. Sequenced sample: memory T cells sorted from blood. The chain joins TRBV12-3 or TRBV12-4 to TRBJ2-3; TRBD1 matches at 7 bases. In nucleotides, the CDR3 is TGTGCCAGCAGAGTTGGGGCAGGGGGTGCTACGCGGTATTTT. Translation gives CASRVGAGGATRYF.